This T cell receptor beta chain originates from a study of tumor-infiltrating lymphocytes in primary liver carcinoma. Study-level background: Patients included men and women of 30 to 69 years. General study points: Researchers report that only about 7.5-24% of top clones turned up in all five tumor regions.

This CDR3 is built from 12 residues. CDR1 and CDR2 (germline): SQVTM, ANQGSEA. V lost 7 bases to trimming and J lost 4 bases; unmatched junction nucleotides: 5. On this clonotype itself: Its specificity is unknown.

Both RNA and DNA were isolated together from approximately 20-30 mg of bulk tissue that had not been sorted. Making TCR beta cDNA involved approximately 0.5 ug total RNA and a constant-region primer. Slightly modified ARM-PCR served as the procedure for the TCR beta libraries. These libraries came from three rounds of nested multiplex PCR. The first two PCR rounds used TRBV1-TRBV30 primers with a Cbeta primer, 10 cycles each. TCRdb reprocessed the multiplex PCR reads via MiXCR and lists one record per CDR3 protein. The sample consists of around 190,000 distinct CDR3 sequences, roughly 80% of them appearing once.

Sequences were obtained from tumor tissue from primary liver carcinoma. This receptor was obtained from a man aged 40-55 years with primary liver carcinoma and hepatitis B virus infection. The V and J genes are TRBV29-1 and TRBJ2-7, with 9 bases fitting TRBD2. DNA for the CDR3: TGCAGCGCGGCGGGAGGGGGATACGAGCAGTACTTC. Translating it yields CSAAGGGYEQYF.